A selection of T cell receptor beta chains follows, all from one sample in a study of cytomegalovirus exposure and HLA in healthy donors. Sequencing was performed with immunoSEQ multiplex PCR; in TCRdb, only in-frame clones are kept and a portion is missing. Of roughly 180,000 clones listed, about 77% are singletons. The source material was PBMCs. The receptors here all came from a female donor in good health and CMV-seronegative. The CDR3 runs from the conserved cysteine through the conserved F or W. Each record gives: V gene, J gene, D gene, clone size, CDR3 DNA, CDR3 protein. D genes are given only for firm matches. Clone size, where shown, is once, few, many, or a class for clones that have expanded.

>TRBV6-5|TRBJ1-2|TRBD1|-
TGTGCCAGCAGTTACGGGACAGGGTCTCTCTATGGCTACACCTTC
CASSYGTGSLYGYTF
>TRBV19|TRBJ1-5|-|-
TGTGCCAGCACCGAGGGTGGCGCGTCGTGGGCTCAGCCCCAGCATTTT
CASTEGGASWAQPQHF
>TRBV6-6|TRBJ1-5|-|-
TGTGCCAGCAGTTACCCGAGACAGCCCCAGCATTTT
CASSYPRQPQHF
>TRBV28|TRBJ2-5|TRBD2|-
TGTGCCAGCAGCCCGCGACTAGCGGTAAAAGAGACCCAGTACTTC
CASSPRLAVKETQYF
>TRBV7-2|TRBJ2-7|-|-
TGTGCCAGCAGCGCTAGCCCGATCTACGAGCAGTACTTC
CASSASPIYEQYF
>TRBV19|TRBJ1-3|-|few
TGTGCCAGTAGAGAGGCCGGTGGGTCTGGAAACACCATATATTTT
CASREAGGSGNTIYF
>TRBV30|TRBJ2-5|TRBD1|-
TGTGCCTGGACCCCTAGGGGACAGGGGAAGACCCAGTACTTC
CAWTPRGQGKTQYF
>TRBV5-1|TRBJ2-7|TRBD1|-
TGCGCCAGCAGCTCCGGAATGACAGGGGTCGACGAGCAGTACTTC
CASSSGMTGVDEQYF
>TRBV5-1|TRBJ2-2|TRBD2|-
TGCGCCAGCAGCGGGGGACTAGCGCCCGACACCGGGGAGCTGTTTTTT
CASSGGLAPDTGELFF
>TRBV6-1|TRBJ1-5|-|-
TGTGCCAGCAGTCCGGTCCGGAATCAGCCCCAGCATTTT
CASSPVRNQPQHF
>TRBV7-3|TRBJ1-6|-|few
TGTGCCAGCAGCTTAACTTGGGGGGATTCACCCCTCCACTTT
CASSLTWGDSPLHF
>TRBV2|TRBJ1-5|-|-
TGTGCCAGCAGAGAGCCGTATAGCAATCAGCCCCAGCATTTT
CASREPYSNQPQHF
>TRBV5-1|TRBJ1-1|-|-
TGCGCCAGCAGCTTTATAGCAGGGGTTGGAAATGAAGCTTTCTTT
CASSFIAGVGNEAFF
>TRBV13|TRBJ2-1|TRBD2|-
TGTGCCAGCAGCTTATCTCCGCTAGCGGATTACAATGAGCAGTTCTTC
CASSLSPLADYNEQFF